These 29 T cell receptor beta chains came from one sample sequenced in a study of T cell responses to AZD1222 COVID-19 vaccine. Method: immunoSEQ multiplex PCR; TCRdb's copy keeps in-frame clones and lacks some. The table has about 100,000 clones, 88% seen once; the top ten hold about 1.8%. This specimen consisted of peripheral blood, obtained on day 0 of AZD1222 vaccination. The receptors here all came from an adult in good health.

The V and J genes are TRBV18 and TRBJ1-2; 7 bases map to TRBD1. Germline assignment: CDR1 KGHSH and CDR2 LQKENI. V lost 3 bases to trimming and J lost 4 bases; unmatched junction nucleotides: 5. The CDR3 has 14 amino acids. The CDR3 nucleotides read TGTGCCAGCTCACCTAGGGGGCGCGGCTATGGCTACACCTTC. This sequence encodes CASSPRGRGYGYTF.

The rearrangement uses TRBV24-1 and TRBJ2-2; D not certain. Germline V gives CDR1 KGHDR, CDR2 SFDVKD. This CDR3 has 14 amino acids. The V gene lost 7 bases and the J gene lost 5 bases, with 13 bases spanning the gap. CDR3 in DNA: TGTGCCACCAGCGGCCCTGTACCAACCGGGGAGCTGTTTTTT. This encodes CATSGPVPTGELFF.

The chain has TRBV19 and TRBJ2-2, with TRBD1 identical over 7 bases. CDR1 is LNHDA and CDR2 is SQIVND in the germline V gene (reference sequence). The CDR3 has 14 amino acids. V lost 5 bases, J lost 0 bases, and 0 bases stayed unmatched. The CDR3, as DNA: TGTGCCAGTAGTGGGACAGCGAACACCGGGGAGCTGTTTTTT. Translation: CASSGTANTGELFF. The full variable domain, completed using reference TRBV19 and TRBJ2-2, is DGGITQSPKYLFRKEGQNVTLSCEQNLNHDAMYWYRQDPGQGLRLIYYSQIVNDFQKGDIAEGYSVSREKKESFPLTVTSAQKNPTAFYLCASSGTANTGELFFGEGSRLTVL.

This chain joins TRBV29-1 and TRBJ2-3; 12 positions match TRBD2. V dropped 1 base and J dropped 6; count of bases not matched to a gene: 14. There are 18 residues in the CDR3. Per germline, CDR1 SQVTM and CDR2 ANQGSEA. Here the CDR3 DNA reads TGCAGCGTTGAAGGGACTAGCGGGATATGGAGGGGTTCGGATACGCAGTATTTT. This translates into CSVEGTSGIWRGSDTQYF.

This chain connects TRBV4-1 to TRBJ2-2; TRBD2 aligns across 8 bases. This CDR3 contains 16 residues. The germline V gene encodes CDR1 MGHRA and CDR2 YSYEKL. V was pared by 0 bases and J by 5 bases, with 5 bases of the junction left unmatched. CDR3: CASSQDSGGGTGELFF. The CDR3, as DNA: TGCGCCAGCAGCCAAGACTCGGGAGGGGGGACCGGGGAGCTGTTTTTT.

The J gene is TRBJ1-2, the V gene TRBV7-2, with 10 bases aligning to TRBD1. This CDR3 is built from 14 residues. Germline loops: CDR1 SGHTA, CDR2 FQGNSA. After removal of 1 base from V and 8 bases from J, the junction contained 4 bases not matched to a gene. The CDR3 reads CASSLGGQGRGYTF. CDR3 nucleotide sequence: TGTGCCAGCAGCTTAGGGGGACAGGGGAGAGGCTACACCTTC.

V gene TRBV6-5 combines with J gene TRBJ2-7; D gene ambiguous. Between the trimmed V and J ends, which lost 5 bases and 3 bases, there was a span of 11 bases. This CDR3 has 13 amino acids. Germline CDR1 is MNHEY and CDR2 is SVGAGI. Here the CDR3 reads CASSRPGNYEQYF. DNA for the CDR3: TGTGCCAGCAGTCGGCCAGGAAACTACGAGCAGTACTTC.

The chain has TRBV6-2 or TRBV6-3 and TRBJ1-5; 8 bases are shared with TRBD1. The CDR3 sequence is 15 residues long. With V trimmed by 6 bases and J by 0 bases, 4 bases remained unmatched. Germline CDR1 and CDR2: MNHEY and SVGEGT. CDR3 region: CASSRTGRSNQPQHF. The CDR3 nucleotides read TGTGCCAGCAGCAGGACAGGGCGTAGCAATCAGCCCCAGCATTTT.

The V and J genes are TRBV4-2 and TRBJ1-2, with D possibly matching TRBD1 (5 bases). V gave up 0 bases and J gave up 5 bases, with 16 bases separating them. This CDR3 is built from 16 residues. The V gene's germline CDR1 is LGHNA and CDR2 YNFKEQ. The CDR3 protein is CASSQERQSPGYGYTF. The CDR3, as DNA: TGTGCCAGCAGCCAAGAAAGACAGTCGCCGGGGTATGGCTACACCTTC.

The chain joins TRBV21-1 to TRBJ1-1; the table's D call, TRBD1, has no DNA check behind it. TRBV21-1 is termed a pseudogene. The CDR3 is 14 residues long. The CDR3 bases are TGTGCCAGCAGCTTTAAGACAGGGAACACTGAAGCTTTCTTT. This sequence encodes CASSFKTGNTEAFF.

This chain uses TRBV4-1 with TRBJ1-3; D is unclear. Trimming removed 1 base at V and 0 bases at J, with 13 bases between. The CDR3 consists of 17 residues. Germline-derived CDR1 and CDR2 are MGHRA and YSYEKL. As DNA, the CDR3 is TGCGCCAGCAGCCAAGGGGCCTCTGAGTACTCTGGAAACACCATATATTTT. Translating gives CASSQGASEYSGNTIYF.

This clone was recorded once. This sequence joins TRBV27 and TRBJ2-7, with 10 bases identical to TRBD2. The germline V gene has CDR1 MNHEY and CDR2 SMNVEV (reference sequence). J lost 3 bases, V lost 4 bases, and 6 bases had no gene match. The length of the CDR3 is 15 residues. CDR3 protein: CASSSGLAVVYEQYF. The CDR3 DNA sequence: TGTGCCAGCAGTTCAGGACTAGCGGTAGTCTACGAGCAGTACTTC.

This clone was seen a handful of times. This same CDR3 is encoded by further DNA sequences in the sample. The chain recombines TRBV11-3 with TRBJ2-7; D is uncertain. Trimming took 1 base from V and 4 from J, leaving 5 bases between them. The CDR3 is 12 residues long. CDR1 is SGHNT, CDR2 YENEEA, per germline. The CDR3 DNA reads TGTGCCAGCAGCTTAGTTGGGTACGAGCAGTACTTC. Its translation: CASSLVGYEQYF.

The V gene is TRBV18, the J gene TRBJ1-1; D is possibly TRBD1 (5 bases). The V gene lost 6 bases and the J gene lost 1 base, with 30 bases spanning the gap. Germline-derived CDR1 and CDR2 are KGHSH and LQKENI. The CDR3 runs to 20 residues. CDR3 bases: TGTGCCAGCTCGGGACTTTCCCGGGACGGGGTCAGGCAGGAGAACACTGAAGCTTTCTTT. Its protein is CASSGLSRDGVRQENTEAFF.

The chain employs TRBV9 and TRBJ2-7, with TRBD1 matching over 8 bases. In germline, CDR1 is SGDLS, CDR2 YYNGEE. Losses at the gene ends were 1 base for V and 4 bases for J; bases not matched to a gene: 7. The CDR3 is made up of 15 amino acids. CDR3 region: CASSVRSGQGYEQYF. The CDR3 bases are TGTGCCAGCAGCGTACGGTCCGGACAGGGTTACGAGCAGTACTTC.

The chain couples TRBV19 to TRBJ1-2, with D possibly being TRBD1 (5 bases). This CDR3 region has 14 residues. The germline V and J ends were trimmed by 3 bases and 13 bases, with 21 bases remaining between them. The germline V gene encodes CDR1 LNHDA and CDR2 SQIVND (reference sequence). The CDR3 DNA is TGTGCCAGTAGTATTCGCAGGGACCCATCACTACTCACCTTC. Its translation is CASSIRRDPSLLTF.

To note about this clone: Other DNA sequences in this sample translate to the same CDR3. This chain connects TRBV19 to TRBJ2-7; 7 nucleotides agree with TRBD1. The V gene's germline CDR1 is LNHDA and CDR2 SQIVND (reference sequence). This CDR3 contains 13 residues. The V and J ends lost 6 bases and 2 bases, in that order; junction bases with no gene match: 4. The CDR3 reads CASSFDRAYEQYF. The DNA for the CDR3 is TGTGCCAGTAGCTTTGACAGGGCCTACGAGCAGTACTTC.

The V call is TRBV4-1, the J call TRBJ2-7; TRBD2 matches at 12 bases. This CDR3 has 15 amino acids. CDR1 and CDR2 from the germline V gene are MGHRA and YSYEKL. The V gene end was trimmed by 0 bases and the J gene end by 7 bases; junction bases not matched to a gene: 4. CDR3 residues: CASSQELAGGGEQYF. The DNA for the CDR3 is TGCGCCAGCAGCCAAGAGCTAGCGGGAGGGGGGGAGCAGTACTTC.

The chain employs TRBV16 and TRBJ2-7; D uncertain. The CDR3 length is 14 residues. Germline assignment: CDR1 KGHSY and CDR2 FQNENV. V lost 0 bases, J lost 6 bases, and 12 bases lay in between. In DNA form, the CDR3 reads TGTGCCAGCAGCCAATCGAGTACATTCCCCGAGCAGTACTTC. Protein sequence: CASSQSSTFPEQYF.

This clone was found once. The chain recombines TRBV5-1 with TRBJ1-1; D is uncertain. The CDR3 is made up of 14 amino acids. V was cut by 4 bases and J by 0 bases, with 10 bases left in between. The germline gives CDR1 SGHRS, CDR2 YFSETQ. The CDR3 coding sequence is TGCGCCAGCAGCCCGACGACATTGAACACTGAAGCTTTCTTT. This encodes CASSPTTLNTEAFF. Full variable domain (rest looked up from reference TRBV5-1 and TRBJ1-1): KAGVTQTPRYLIKTRGQQVTLSCSPISGHRSVSWYQQTPGQGLQFLFEYFSETQRNKGNFPGRFSGRQFSNSRSEMNVSTLELGDSALYLCASSPTTLNTEAFFGQGTRLTVV.

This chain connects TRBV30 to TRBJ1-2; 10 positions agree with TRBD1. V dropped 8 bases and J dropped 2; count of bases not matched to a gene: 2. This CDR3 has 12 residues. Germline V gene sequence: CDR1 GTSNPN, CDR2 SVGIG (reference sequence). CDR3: CARTGGNYGYTF. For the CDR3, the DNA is TGTGCCCGGACAGGGGGGAACTATGGCTACACCTTC.

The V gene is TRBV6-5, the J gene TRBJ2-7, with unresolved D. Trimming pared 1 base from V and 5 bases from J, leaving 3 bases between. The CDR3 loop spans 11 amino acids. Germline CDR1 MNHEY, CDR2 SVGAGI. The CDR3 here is CASSYWDEQYF. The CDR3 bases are TGTGCCAGCAGTTACTGGGACGAGCAGTACTTC.

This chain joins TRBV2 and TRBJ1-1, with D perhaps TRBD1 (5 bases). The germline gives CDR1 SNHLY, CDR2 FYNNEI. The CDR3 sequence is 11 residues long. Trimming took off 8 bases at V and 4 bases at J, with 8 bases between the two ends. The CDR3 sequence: CASWGSTEAFF. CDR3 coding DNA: TGTGCCAGCTGGGGGAGCACTGAAGCTTTCTTT. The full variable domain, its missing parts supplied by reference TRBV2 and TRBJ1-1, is EPEVTQTPSHQVTQMGQEVILRCVPISNHLYFYWYRQILGQKVEFLVSFYNNEISEKSEIFDDQFSVERPDGSNFTLKIRSTKLEDSAMYFCASWGSTEAFFGQGTRLTVV.

This CDR3 is CASSIGSGQETQYF. CDR3 in DNA: TGTGCCAGTAGTATAGGGAGCGGACAAGAGACCCAGTACTTC. The rearrangement uses TRBV19 and TRBJ2-5; D possibly corresponds to TRBD2 (5 bases). V shed 1 base and J shed 2 bases, with 8 bases lying between them. The CDR3 length is 14 residues. Germline CDR1 LNHDA, CDR2 SQIVND (reference sequence).

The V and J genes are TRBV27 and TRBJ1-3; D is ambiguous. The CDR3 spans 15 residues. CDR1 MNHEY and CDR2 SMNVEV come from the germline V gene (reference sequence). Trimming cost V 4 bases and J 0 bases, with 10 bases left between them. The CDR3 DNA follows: TGTGCCAGCAGTTCCGGGTCGAGCTCTGGAAACACCATATATTTT. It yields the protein CASSSGSSSGNTIYF.

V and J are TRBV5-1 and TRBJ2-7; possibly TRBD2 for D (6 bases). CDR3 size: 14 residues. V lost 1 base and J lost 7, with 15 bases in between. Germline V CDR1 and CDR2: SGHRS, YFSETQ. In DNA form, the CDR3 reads TGCGCCAGCAGCTTGAGTCTACCGGCGGGGGAGCAGTACTTC. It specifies CASSLSLPAGEQYF.

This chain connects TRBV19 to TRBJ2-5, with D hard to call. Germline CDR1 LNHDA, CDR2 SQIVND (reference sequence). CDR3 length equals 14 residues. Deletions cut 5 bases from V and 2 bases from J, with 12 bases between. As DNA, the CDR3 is TGTGCCAGTAGTCCCCCGACCCGGCAAGAGACCCAGTACTTC. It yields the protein CASSPPTRQETQYF.

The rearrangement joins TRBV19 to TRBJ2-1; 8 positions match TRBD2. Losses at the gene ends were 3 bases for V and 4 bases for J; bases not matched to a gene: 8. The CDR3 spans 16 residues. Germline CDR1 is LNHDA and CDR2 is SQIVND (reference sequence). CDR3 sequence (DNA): TGTGCCAGTAGTATTAGGCCTAGCGGGTCTTACAATGAGCAGTTCTTC. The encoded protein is CASSIRPSGSYNEQFF.

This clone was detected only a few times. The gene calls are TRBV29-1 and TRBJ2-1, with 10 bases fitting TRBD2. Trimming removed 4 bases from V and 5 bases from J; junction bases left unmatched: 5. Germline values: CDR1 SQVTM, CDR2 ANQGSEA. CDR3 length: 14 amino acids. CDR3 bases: TGCAGCGTTGCTGCGAGCGGGAGGGACAATGAGCAGTTCTTC. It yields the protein CSVAASGRDNEQFF.